Presented here are 32 T cell receptor beta chains from one specimen sequenced in a study of Tregs in tolerant kidney transplant recipients. The data were produced by immunoSEQ multiplex PCR, yet TCRdb's version contains in-frame clones alone and is incomplete. The data hold fewer than 80,000 clones, with 98% observed a single time. The specimen was CD4+ T cells from blood, collected before the transplant. The receptor set was obtained from a human donor who received a combined kidney and bone marrow transplant.

This clone was seen a single time. The genes are TRBV19 and TRBJ1-4; tentative D call: TRBD1 (6 bases). Germline loops: CDR1 LNHDA, CDR2 SQIVND (reference sequence). V was trimmed by 2 bases and J by 4 bases, leaving 8 bases between them. CDR3 size: 14 residues. CDR3 in amino acids: CASSITGFNEKLFF. The CDR3 nucleotides are TGTGCCAGTAGTATAACAGGGTTTAATGAAAAACTGTTTTTT.

The rearrangement uses TRBV19 and TRBJ2-6, with 7 positions matching TRBD2. Germline CDR1 LNHDA, CDR2 SQIVND (reference sequence). The CDR3 loop spans 17 amino acids. The ends lost 4 bases at V and 0 bases at J; junction bases unmatched: 6. The DNA for the CDR3 is TGTGCCAGTAGTAGGAGAACGGGGGGCTCTGGGGCCAACGTCCTGACTTTC. This gives the protein CASSRRTGGSGANVLTF.

The chain employs TRBV9 and TRBJ1-5; D not resolved. V lost 0 bases, J lost 3 bases, and 7 bases lay in between. This CDR3 comprises 14 residues. Germline V CDR1 and CDR2: SGDLS, YYNGEE. In DNA, the CDR3 is TGTGCCAGCAGCGTAGACAGCCTCAATCAGCCCCAGCATTTT. It specifies CASSVDSLNQPQHF. The complete variable domain, with remaining parts taken from reference TRBV9 and TRBJ1-5, reads DSGVTQTPKHLITATGQRVTLRCSPRSGDLSVYWYQQSLDQGLQFLIQYYNGEERAKGNILERFSAQQFPDLHSELNLSSLELGDSALYFCASSVDSLNQPQHFGDGTRLSIL.

Here the CDR3 DNA reads TGTGCCAGCAGCTCGCGCCAGGGGGGTGGTACGCAGTATTTT. This sequence encodes CASSSRQGGGTQYF. The J gene is TRBJ2-3, the V gene TRBV7-3; a possible D gene is TRBD1 (7 bases). The CDR3 extends over 14 amino acids. The V end lost 4 bases, the J end lost 8 bases, and 16 bases lay between the germline ends. Germline CDR1 reads SGHTA; CDR2 reads FQGTGA. The full variable domain, completed using reference TRBV7-3 and TRBJ2-3, is GAGVSQTPSNKVTEKGKYVELRCDPISGHTALYWYRQSLGQGPEFLIYFQGTGAADDSGLPNDRFFAVRPEGSVSTLKIQRTERGDSAVYLCASSSRQGGGTQYFGPGTRLTVL.

This rearrangement joins TRBV4-3 to TRBJ2-1; tentative D call: TRBD2 (6 bases). This CDR3 contains 15 residues. V lost 1 base and J 2 bases, leaving 9 bases between the germline ends. CDR1 and CDR2 from the germline V gene are LGHNA and YSLEER. This chain's CDR3 is CASSQVSGPYNEQFF. Here the CDR3 DNA reads TGCGCCAGCAGCCAAGTTAGCGGTCCCTACAATGAGCAGTTCTTC.

V usage is TRBV6-1 and J usage is TRBJ2-7; 8 nucleotides match TRBD2. The germline CDR1 and CDR2 sequences are MNHNS and SASEGT. V gave up 7 bases and J gave up 4 bases; unmatched junction bases: 9. The CDR3 loop spans 14 amino acids. As DNA, the CDR3 is TGTGCCAGCACGAGGCTAGCGGGTTTTTACGAGCAGTACTTC. This gives the protein CASTRLAGFYEQYF.

The J gene is TRBJ2-7, the V gene TRBV29-1, with 8 bases identical to TRBD1. Germline CDR1 is SQVTM and CDR2 is ANQGSEA. This CDR3 region has 12 residues. V trimming: 4 bases; J trimming: 7 bases; junction bases outside the gene matches: 6. The CDR3 spells CSVGRGLDEQYF. DNA of the CDR3: TGCAGCGTTGGCAGGGGGCTGGATGAGCAGTACTTC.

The chain has TRBV5-4 and TRBJ1-3; no firm D call. There are 13 residues in the CDR3. Trimming stripped 4 bases from V and 2 bases from J, with 7 bases between. The germline V gene encodes CDR1 SGHNT and CDR2 YYREEE (reference sequence). The CDR3 loop reads CASSLAAGNTIYF. The CDR3 DNA sequence: TGTGCCAGCAGCCTGGCTGCTGGAAACACCATATATTTT. Using reference TRBV5-4 and TRBJ1-3 for the parts outside the CDR3, the full variable domain is ETGVTQSPTHLIKTRGQQVTLRCSSQSGHNTVSWYQQALGQGPQFIFQYYREEENGRGNFPPRFSGLQFPNYSSELNVNALELDDSALYLCASSLAAGNTIYFGEGSWLTVV.

This clone has only one observation. The gene calls are TRBV11-3 and TRBJ2-1, with TRBD2 matching over 10 bases. After removal of 2 bases from V and 3 bases from J, the junction contained 4 bases not matched to a gene. CDR3 length equals 16 residues. Germline values: CDR1 SGHNT, CDR2 YENEEA. In DNA form, the CDR3 reads TGTGCCAGCAGCTTATTAGCGGGGGGCCGCTACAATGAGCAGTTCTTC. It is translated as CASSLLAGGRYNEQFF.

The rearrangement uses TRBV29-1 and TRBJ2-5; D may be TRBD2 (6 bases). CDR1 is SQVTM, CDR2 ANQGSEA, per germline. The V and J ends lost 7 bases and 6 bases respectively, with 21 bases between them. CDR3 length: 14 residues. The CDR3 DNA is TGCAGCGACCGTGGGGGGACCCCCGGACAGACCCAGTACTTC. This encodes CSDRGGTPGQTQYF.

This chain links TRBV5-1 with TRBJ2-1; maybe TRBD2 (5 bases). The CDR3 consists of 15 residues. Germline lookup yields CDR1 SGHRS and CDR2 YFSETQ. V was shortened by 0 bases and J by 8 bases, with 15 bases between the two germline ends. The CDR3 nucleotides read TGCGCCAGCAGCTTGGTCCCCCCGGCGAGGGATGAGCAGTTCTTC. It translates to CASSLVPPARDEQFF.

The J gene is TRBJ2-7, the V gene TRBV21-1; the table assigns TRBD2, which was not confirmed against the DNA. TRBV21-1 is deemed a pseudogene. The CDR3 loop spans 18 amino acids. The CDR3 DNA is TGTGCCAGCAGCAAAACGGCCCTAGCGGGAGGCGTCTCCTACGAGCAGTACTTC. It specifies CASSKTALAGGVSYEQYF.

The chain couples TRBV7-9 to TRBJ2-7, with 8 bases identical to TRBD2. Germline assignment: CDR1 SEHNR and CDR2 FQNEAQ (reference sequence). This CDR3 comprises 17 residues. The trim removed 4 bases at V and 0 bases at J, leaving 11 bases unmatched. CDR3 sequence (DNA): TGTGCCAGCAGCTCCTCCCTAAGCGGGAGCAGCTCCTACGAGCAGTACTTC. Translated, it gives CASSSSLSGSSSYEQYF.

This clone has only one observation. The CDR3 nucleotides are TGCGCCAGCAGCCTAGCGGGTGTCCTCACAGATACGCAGTATTTT. This codes for CASSLAGVLTDTQYF. This chain links TRBV5-1 with TRBJ2-3, with 8 bases matching TRBD2. The CDR3 has 15 amino acids. The germline V gene has CDR1 SGHRS and CDR2 YFSETQ. Trimming took 4 bases from V and 2 from J; bases not matched to a gene: 6. Supplemented by reference TRBV5-1 and TRBJ2-3, the full variable domain reads KAGVTQTPRYLIKTRGQQVTLSCSPISGHRSVSWYQQTPGQGLQFLFEYFSETQRNKGNFPGRFSGRQFSNSRSEMNVSTLELGDSALYLCASSLAGVLTDTQYFGPGTRLTVL.

The chain uses TRBV5-1 and TRBJ1-3, with 9 bases fitting TRBD1. This CDR3 contains 14 residues. V lost 4 bases to trimming and J lost 8 bases; unmatched junction nucleotides: 7. CDR1 is SGHRS, CDR2 YFSETQ, per germline. The CDR3 nucleotides are TGCGCCAGCAGCCCGGACAGGGGAAGGGACACCATATATTTT. Amino acid sequence: CASSPDRGRDTIYF.

This sequence joins TRBV6-4 and TRBJ1-2; 7 bases match TRBD1. The J segment lost 7 bases and the V segment lost 5 bases, leaving 13 bases of the junction unmatched. The germline V gene has CDR1 MRHNA and CDR2 SNTAGT. CDR3 length: 15 residues. The DNA for the CDR3 is TGTGCCAGCAGTAGGACTCGGGACAGCATCTCTGGCTACACCTTC. It codes for CASSRTRDSISGYTF.

The J gene is TRBJ2-4, the V gene TRBV4-1; 11 bases match TRBD2. CDR3 size: 17 residues. Unmatched junction bases numbered 6, after V lost 3 bases and J lost 2 bases. Germline lookup yields CDR1 MGHRA and CDR2 YSYEKL. The CDR3 nucleotides read TGCGCCAGCAGCCACCTCGGACTAGCGGGTACCAAAAACATTCAGTACTTC. Protein product: CASSHLGLAGTKNIQYF.

The V gene is TRBV9, the J gene TRBJ2-1; 10 nucleotides agree with TRBD2. Trimming took 3 bases from V and 3 from J; bases not matched to a gene: 3. Per the germline V gene, CDR1 is SGDLS and CDR2 is YYNGEE. The CDR3 is 15 residues long. In DNA, the CDR3 is TGTGCCAGCAGCGCCAGCGGGAGGGGCTACAATGAGCAGTTCTTC. As protein: CASSASGRGYNEQFF.

The V gene is TRBV13, the J gene TRBJ1-4; 7 bases align to TRBD1. V trimming: 0 bases; J trimming: 2 bases; junction bases outside the gene matches: 0. Germline V CDR1 and CDR2: PRHDT, FYEKMQ (reference sequence). The CDR3 totals 15 residues. The CDR3 reads CASSLGTGTNEKLFF. CDR3 coding DNA: TGTGCCAGCAGCTTAGGGACAGGGACTAATGAAAAACTGTTTTTT.

V is TRBV7-9 and J is TRBJ1-4; 9 nucleotides agree with TRBD1. With V trimmed by 5 bases and J by 4 bases, 2 bases remained unmatched. The CDR3 sequence is 14 residues long. CDR1 is SEHNR, CDR2 FQNEAQ, per germline (reference sequence). The CDR3 nucleotides read TGTGCCAGCAGCCGGGACAGGGATAATGAAAAACTGTTTTTT. Translated, it gives CASSRDRDNEKLFF.

This chain uses TRBV10-3 with TRBJ1-1; TRBD1 is a possible D gene (6 bases). V lost 3 bases, J lost 5 bases, and 16 bases lay in between. Germline-derived CDR1 and CDR2 are ENHRY and SYGVKD. The CDR3 length is 15 residues. The CDR3 sequence is CAISDTGQSGTEAFF. CDR3 DNA sequence: TGTGCCATCAGTGACACAGGGCAATCGGGAACTGAAGCTTTCTTT.

This chain uses TRBV2 with TRBJ1-5; D uncertain. Germline V lookup: CDR1 SNHLY, CDR2 FYNNEI. Trimming pared 8 bases from V and 3 bases from J, leaving 11 bases between. The CDR3 runs to 13 residues. This CDR3 is CASAAENNQPQHF. CDR3 sequence (DNA): TGTGCCAGCGCAGCGGAAAACAATCAGCCCCAGCATTTT.

The rearrangement uses TRBV30 and TRBJ2-5; 9 nucleotides line up with TRBD2. The germline V gene has CDR1 GTSNPN and CDR2 SVGIG (reference sequence). The V and J ends lost 7 bases and 4 bases, in that order; junction bases with no gene match: 7. The CDR3 consists of 13 residues. CDR3 in DNA: TGTGCCTCCGGGGTAGCGGGAGTAGAGACCCAGTACTTC. It encodes CASGVAGVETQYF.

In DNA form, the CDR3 reads TGTGCCAGTAGTATAGTCCGCCGGGACAAGAACACTGAAGCTTTCTTT. Translating gives CASSIVRRDKNTEAFF. The rearrangement joins TRBV19 to TRBJ1-1, with a tentative D call TRBD1 (6 bases). The CDR3 spans 16 residues. The V gene lost 1 base and the J gene lost 1 base, with 13 bases spanning the gap. The germline gives CDR1 LNHDA, CDR2 SQIVND (reference sequence).

This chain joins TRBV7-9 and TRBJ2-7; D gene unclear. CDR3 length equals 13 residues. Germline CDR1 and CDR2: SEHNR and FQNEAQ (reference sequence). Trimming removed 2 bases from V and 3 bases from J, with 8 bases in between. The CDR3 sequence: CASSLTLVYEQYF. The CDR3 DNA sequence: TGTGCCAGCAGCTTAACGCTAGTCTACGAGCAGTACTTC.

The chain links TRBV18 to TRBJ2-2; D is undetermined. CDR1 and CDR2 (germline): KGHSH, LQKENI. Trimming took off 2 bases at V and 4 bases at J, with 8 bases between the two ends. The CDR3 runs to 14 residues. CDR3 region: CASSPTSSTGELFF. The CDR3 DNA follows: TGTGCCAGCTCACCAACTTCTAGCACCGGGGAGCTGTTTTTT.

The rearrangement joins TRBV11-2 to TRBJ2-4; no clear D gene. The CDR3 is made up of 13 amino acids. CDR1 SGHAT and CDR2 FQNNGV come from the germline V gene. The germline V and J ends were trimmed by 5 bases and 6 bases, with 11 bases remaining between them. The CDR3: CASSAKSGNIQYF. The CDR3 bases are TGTGCCAGCAGCGCAAAATCGGGAAACATTCAGTACTTC.

This clone has a single count. The chain recombines TRBV6-1 with TRBJ1-2; D unclear. Trimming cost V 9 bases and J 2 bases, with 16 bases left between them. The CDR3 contains 14 residues. From germline, CDR1 is MNHNS and CDR2 SASEGT. The CDR3 sequence: CASDPPRQNYGYTF. CDR3 bases: TGTGCCAGTGACCCCCCTAGGCAGAACTATGGCTACACCTTC.

In nucleotides, the CDR3 is TGTGCCATCAGTGAGTCCACTCTGTCGTTGAGCGGGAGGATGAACGAGCAGTACTTC. Translation: CAISESTLSLSGRMNEQYF. This chain links TRBV10-3 with TRBJ2-7; 9 nucleotides line up with TRBD2. The CDR3 sequence is 19 residues long. The V and J ends lost 0 bases and 5 bases, in that order; junction bases with no gene match: 17. From germline, CDR1 is ENHRY and CDR2 SYGVKD.

The rearrangement uses TRBV6-5 and TRBJ1-1, with 7 positions matching TRBD1. In germline, CDR1 is MNHEY, CDR2 SVGAGI. The junction had 9 bases not matched to a gene; V was cut back by 7 bases and J by 1 base. This CDR3 comprises 15 residues. This CDR3 is CASNFRQGGNTEAFF. In DNA form, the CDR3 reads TGTGCCAGCAACTTCCGACAGGGAGGGAACACTGAAGCTTTCTTT.

This clone was counted once. The genes are TRBV29-1 and TRBJ2-3, with 14 bases matching TRBD2. V dropped 5 bases and J dropped 4; count of bases not matched to a gene: 5. There are 15 residues in the CDR3. Germline V gene data show CDR1 as SQVTM and CDR2 as ANQGSEA. The CDR3 DNA reads TGCAGCGTTAAGGGACTAGCGGGGGATGCAGATACGCAGTATTTT. Translating it yields CSVKGLAGDADTQYF.

This chain connects TRBV4-3 to TRBJ2-5, with D hard to call. This CDR3 is 13 amino acids long. Germline V gives CDR1 LGHNA, CDR2 YSLEER. The V end lost 0 bases, the J end lost 7 bases, and 9 bases lay between the germline ends. This chain's CDR3 is CASSQEEIGTQYF. The DNA for the CDR3 is TGCGCCAGCAGCCAAGAAGAGATCGGGACCCAGTACTTC.